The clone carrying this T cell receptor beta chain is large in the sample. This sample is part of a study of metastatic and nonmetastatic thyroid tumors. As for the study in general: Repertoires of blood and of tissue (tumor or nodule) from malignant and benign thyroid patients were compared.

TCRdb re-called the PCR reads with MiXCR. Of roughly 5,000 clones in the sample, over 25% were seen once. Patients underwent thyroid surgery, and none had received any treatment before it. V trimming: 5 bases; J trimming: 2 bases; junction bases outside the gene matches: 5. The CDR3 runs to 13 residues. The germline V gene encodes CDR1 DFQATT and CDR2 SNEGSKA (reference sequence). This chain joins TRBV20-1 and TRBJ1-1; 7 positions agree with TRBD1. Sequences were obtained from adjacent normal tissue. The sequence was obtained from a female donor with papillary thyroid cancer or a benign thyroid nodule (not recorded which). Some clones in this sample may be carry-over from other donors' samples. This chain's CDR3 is CSAADRVNTEAFF. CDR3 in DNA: TGCAGTGCTGCCGACAGGGTTAACACTGAAGCTTTCTTT.